The 31 T cell receptor beta chains in this list originate from one sample, sequenced in a study of blood T cell repertoires in COVID-19. Assay: immunoSEQ multiplex PCR; the TCRdb copy retains only in-frame clones and omits some. This table holds 200,000 to 250,000 clones, 70% to 90% found once. Sequences were obtained from peripheral blood. The source of these receptors is a man between 50 and 59 years old who had recovered from COVID-19.

The rearrangement links TRBV6-6 to TRBJ2-7; 14 positions match TRBD2. This CDR3 has 16 residues. The junction had 8 bases not matched to a gene; V was cut back by 5 bases and J by 5 bases. The germline V gene encodes CDR1 MNHNY and CDR2 SVGAGI (reference sequence). CDR3 residues: CASSPLGTSGSNEQYF. DNA for the CDR3: TGTGCCAGCAGTCCCCTCGGGACTAGCGGGAGCAACGAGCAGTACTTC.

This clone was observed a handful of times. The V and J genes are TRBV14 and TRBJ1-6; D is uncertain. Germline-derived CDR1 and CDR2 are SGHDN and FVKESK. V lost 0 bases, J lost 10 bases, and 10 bases lay in between. The CDR3 covers 14 residues. This CDR3 reads CASSQDISGSPLHF. DNA for the CDR3: TGTGCCAGCAGCCAAGATATTTCGGGGTCACCCCTCCACTTT.

The chain joins TRBV19 to TRBJ2-1; tentative D call: TRBD2 (6 bases). Deletions cut 4 bases from V and 0 bases from J, with 7 bases between. The CDR3 spans 14 residues. The germline V gene encodes CDR1 LNHDA and CDR2 SQIVND (reference sequence). The CDR3 is CASSRGVSYNEQFF. CDR3 in DNA: TGTGCCAGTAGTAGGGGGGTCTCCTACAATGAGCAGTTCTTC.

The chain recombines TRBV3-1 (or the pseudogene TRBV3-2) with TRBJ2-7; D unclear. The germline gives CDR1 LGHDT, CDR2 YNNKEL (reference sequence). The germline V and J ends were trimmed by 1 base and 6 bases, with 10 bases remaining between them. This CDR3 is built from 13 residues. CDR3: CASSQGISLEQYF. DNA for the CDR3: TGTGCCAGCAGCCAAGGTATTTCCCTCGAGCAGTACTTC.

The CDR3 is CASTLSSGNTEAFF. CDR3 coding DNA: TGCGCCAGCACCCTGTCGTCGGGGAACACTGAAGCTTTCTTT. The J gene is TRBJ1-1, the V gene TRBV5-1; D remains ambiguous. This CDR3 region has 14 residues. Germline CDR1 is SGHRS and CDR2 is YFSETQ. V was trimmed by 6 bases and J by 1 base, leaving 13 bases between them.

The chain recombines TRBV7-9 with TRBJ1-2, with D perhaps TRBD1 (6 bases). CDR1 is SEHNR and CDR2 is FQNEAQ in the germline V gene (reference sequence). The CDR3 runs to 16 residues. Deletions cut 1 base from V and 0 bases from J, with 12 bases between. CDR3 bases: TGTGCCAGCAGCTTAGGTCAGACAGGTGCTAACTATGGCTACACCTTC. This sequence encodes CASSLGQTGANYGYTF.

This sequence joins TRBV6-9 and TRBJ2-3; 8 positions match TRBD1. This CDR3 region has 15 residues. CDR1 MNHGY and CDR2 SVAAGI come from the germline V gene. Trimming removed 5 bases from V and 3 bases from J; junction bases left unmatched: 7. CDR3 bases: TGTGCCAGCAGTACCCGACAGGGGAGGACAGATACGCAGTATTTT. Protein: CASSTRQGRTDTQYF.

In this sample, this clone turned up once. The genes are TRBV6-2 or TRBV6-3 and TRBJ2-7; D unclear. The length of the CDR3 is 14 residues. CDR1 and CDR2 (germline): MNHEY, SVGEGT. Between the trimmed V and J ends, which lost 5 bases and 4 bases, there was a span of 15 bases. Here the CDR3 reads CASSPPTEPYEQYF. The DNA for the CDR3 is TGTGCCAGCAGTCCCCCTACAGAACCTTACGAGCAGTACTTC.

This clone was seen just once. This chain joins TRBV24-1 and TRBJ1-5; possibly TRBD1 for D (6 bases). The CDR3 is made up of 17 amino acids. Germline V gives CDR1 KGHDR, CDR2 SFDVKD. The germline V and J ends were trimmed by 4 bases and 3 bases, with 18 bases remaining between them. The CDR3 is CATSDSALQGANQPQHF. CDR3 nucleotides: TGTGCCACCAGTGACTCCGCCCTACAGGGAGCCAATCAGCCCCAGCATTTT.

The genes are TRBV6-6 and TRBJ2-2; 7 bases fit TRBD1. This CDR3 region has 16 residues. Germline CDR1 and CDR2: MNHNY and SVGAGI (reference sequence). The V segment lost 7 bases and the J segment 6 bases; nucleotides outside the gene matches: 14. The CDR3 DNA sequence: TGTGCCAGCATTAACTCCGGGACAGTCTTCTCCGGGGAGCTGTTTTTT. Residues: CASINSGTVFSGELFF.

V and J are TRBV10-3 and TRBJ2-1; 12 bases align to TRBD2. The germline gives CDR1 ENHRY, CDR2 SYGVKD. J gave up 7 bases and V 5 bases, and 6 bases lay outside the gene matches. CDR3 length equals 15 residues. In DNA form, the CDR3 reads TGTGCCATCAGTAGACTAGCGGGAGTGGGGAATGAGCAGTTCTTC. Protein sequence: CAISRLAGVGNEQFF.

This clone has only a few counts. The CDR3 spells CAWSVGQGYEKLFF. CDR3 DNA sequence: TGTGCCTGGAGTGTGGGACAGGGGTATGAAAAACTGTTTTTT. The V gene is TRBV30, the J gene TRBJ1-4; 10 bases line up with TRBD1. The CDR3 has 14 residues. The germline CDR1 and CDR2 sequences are GTSNPN and SVGIG (reference sequence). The V and J ends lost 0 bases and 6 bases, in that order; junction bases with no gene match: 1.

This clone was observed a handful of times. This sequence joins TRBV19 and TRBJ2-7, with TRBD2 matching 9 bases. The ends lost 5 bases at V and 0 bases at J; junction bases unmatched: 5. This CDR3 spans 15 amino acids. Germline V CDR1 and CDR2: LNHDA, SQIVND (reference sequence). The CDR3 sequence: CASSATSGSSYEQYF. Here the CDR3 DNA reads TGTGCCAGTAGTGCGACTAGCGGATCCTCCTACGAGCAGTACTTC.

The chain is built from TRBV27 and TRBJ2-5, with D perhaps matching TRBD2 (6 bases). Germline V gene lookup returns CDR1 MNHEY and CDR2 SMNVEV (reference sequence). The V and J ends lost 8 bases and 5 bases respectively, with 15 bases between them. There are 13 residues in the CDR3. The CDR3: CASRQAGWETQYF. CDR3 coding DNA: TGTGCCAGCCGGCAAGCGGGTTGGGAGACCCAGTACTTC.

The rearrangement joins TRBV28 to TRBJ1-2; D perhaps matches TRBD1 (5 bases). Germline CDR1 is MDHEN and CDR2 is SYDVKM. There are 13 residues in the CDR3. V was shortened by 3 bases and J by 4 bases, with 9 bases between the two germline ends. The CDR3 region has the DNA TGTGCCAGCAGTTTGGGGGGGAGCTATGGCTACACCTTC. It yields the protein CASSLGGSYGYTF.

The chain carries TRBV15 and TRBJ2-7; 7 bases match TRBD2. V trimming: 1 base; J trimming: 3 bases; junction bases outside the gene matches: 9. The CDR3 covers 16 residues. Germline assignment: CDR1 LNHNV and CDR2 YYDKDF (reference sequence). The CDR3 region is CATSRVGGSRDYEQYF. The CDR3 coding sequence is TGTGCCACCAGCAGAGTAGGCGGGAGTCGGGACTACGAGCAGTACTTC.

This chain connects TRBV6-5 to TRBJ1-2, with TRBD1 matching over 7 bases. V lost 7 bases and J lost 0; bases outside the gene matches: 2. In germline, CDR1 is MNHEY, CDR2 SVGAGI. This CDR3 region has 13 residues. DNA of the CDR3: TGTGCCAGCAACAGGGGTACTAACTATGGCTACACCTTC. Translation gives CASNRGTNYGYTF.

This clone was observed once. The chain uses TRBV28 and TRBJ1-2; D unclear. The germline gives CDR1 MDHEN, CDR2 SYDVKM. V was shortened by 2 bases and J by 1 base, with 8 bases between the two germline ends. This CDR3 region has 14 residues. CDR3 in DNA: TGTGCCAGCAGTTTAGAACAGTTTAACTATGGCTACACCTTC. It is translated as CASSLEQFNYGYTF.

The table lists this clone with many counts. The chain carries TRBV25-1 and TRBJ2-5, with 8 bases fitting TRBD1. CDR3 length: 13 amino acids. The trim removed 6 bases at V and 6 bases at J, leaving 6 bases unmatched. Germline CDR1 and CDR2: MGHDK and SYGVNS. CDR3 residues: CASRTGVYQTQYF. The CDR3 DNA follows: TGTGCCAGCAGGACAGGGGTATATCAGACCCAGTACTTC.

The chain uses TRBV19 and TRBJ2-1; D remains unclear. The V gene's germline CDR1 is LNHDA and CDR2 SQIVND (reference sequence). V was cut by 5 bases and J by 0 bases, with 11 bases left in between. The CDR3 totals 15 residues. The CDR3 DNA is TGTGCCAGTAGTGCAGACACGCGCTCCTACAATGAGCAGTTCTTC. Protein product: CASSADTRSYNEQFF.

The gene calls are TRBV9 and TRBJ1-1; weak D call: TRBD1 (6 bases). CDR3 size: 13 residues. The germline V gene encodes CDR1 SGDLS and CDR2 YYNGEE. V gave up 3 bases and J gave up 6 bases, with 12 bases separating them. The CDR3 sequence: CASSGQGKPEAFF. The CDR3 coding sequence is TGTGCCAGCAGCGGGCAGGGGAAGCCTGAAGCTTTCTTT.

CDR3 nucleotide sequence: TGTGCCAGCGTAGCGGACAGGGGGCCTTACAATGAGCAGTTCTTC. Translating gives CASVADRGPYNEQFF. This chain uses TRBV19 with TRBJ2-1, with 11 bases aligning to TRBD1. The germline gives CDR1 LNHDA, CDR2 SQIVND (reference sequence). The CDR3 consists of 15 residues. V was pared by 9 bases and J by 4 bases, with 8 bases of the junction left unmatched.

The table lists this clone with a count of one. This rearrangement joins TRBV7-2 to TRBJ1-5; 10 nucleotides agree with TRBD1. The CDR3 spans 18 residues. Germline CDR1 reads SGHTA; CDR2 reads FQGNSA. V lost 2 bases, J lost 6 bases, and 13 bases stayed unmatched. CDR3 sequence reads: CASSLYIGLGTGAQPQHF. The DNA of the CDR3 is TGTGCCAGCAGCTTATATATAGGCCTTGGGACAGGGGCTCAGCCCCAGCATTTT.

The rearrangement joins TRBV6-1 to TRBJ2-2, with D tentatively TRBD2 (6 bases). The CDR3 loop spans 16 amino acids. From germline, CDR1 is MNHNS and CDR2 SASEGT. Trimming pared 3 bases from V and 1 base from J, leaving 12 bases between. The CDR3: CASSDPSGLNTGELFF. The CDR3 DNA is TGTGCCAGCAGTGACCCAAGCGGGTTGAACACCGGGGAGCTGTTTTTT.

This chain uses TRBV28 with TRBJ2-7, with D perhaps TRBD1 (5 bases). From germline, CDR1 is MDHEN and CDR2 SYDVKM. This CDR3 has 13 residues. V gave up 3 bases and J gave up 4 bases, with 10 bases separating them. The CDR3 is CASSFRGKYEQYF. The CDR3 DNA reads as TGTGCCAGCAGTTTTAGGGGAAAGTACGAGCAGTACTTC.

The rearrangement uses TRBV19 and TRBJ2-3, with 9 bases matching TRBD1. With 4 bases clipped from V and 3 bases from J, the junction kept 5 bases outside the gene matches. Germline CDR1 LNHDA, CDR2 SQIVND (reference sequence). This CDR3 has 15 residues. The CDR3 bases are TGTGCCAGTAGTACCCGGGACAGGGTGACAGATACGCAGTATTTT. Its translation: CASSTRDRVTDTQYF.

The chain joins TRBV27 to TRBJ2-1, with 9 bases lining up with TRBD2. This CDR3 has 13 residues. J was trimmed by 7 bases and V by 6 bases; bases with no gene match: 4. From germline, CDR1 is MNHEY and CDR2 SMNVEV (reference sequence). CDR3 nucleotide sequence: TGTGCCAGCAGGCCTAGCGGGACGAATGAGCAGTTCTTC. This sequence encodes CASRPSGTNEQFF.

The CDR3 DNA follows: TGTGCCAGCAGCCAGGCTAGCGGGAGGGCAGGGGAGACCCAGTACTTC. This translates into CASSQASGRAGETQYF. This chain links TRBV3-1 (or the pseudogene TRBV3-2) with TRBJ2-5; 12 bases line up with TRBD2. Germline lookup yields CDR1 LGHDT and CDR2 YNNKEL (reference sequence). This CDR3 is 16 amino acids long. Unmatched junction bases numbered 7, after V lost 3 bases and J lost 5 bases.

The V and J genes are TRBV4-2 and TRBJ2-2; 10 bases are shared with TRBD2. The CDR3 extends over 16 amino acids. Per the germline V gene, CDR1 is LGHNA and CDR2 is YNFKEQ. V shed 1 base, J shed 8 bases, and the junction held 7 bases outside the gene matches. The CDR3 sequence is CASSQVSRTSGGELFF. In DNA, the CDR3 is TGTGCCAGCAGCCAAGTCTCTAGGACTAGCGGTGGGGAGCTGTTTTTT.

The chain links TRBV7-2 to TRBJ2-7; the D gene is possibly TRBD1 (6 bases). This CDR3 comprises 12 residues. Per germline, CDR1 SGHTA and CDR2 FQGNSA. V was cut by 7 bases and J by 4 bases, with 11 bases left in between. In DNA, the CDR3 is TGTGCCAGCAACTTCGGACAGTACGAGCAGTACTTC. Its translation: CASNFGQYEQYF.

This clone has a single count. The chain couples TRBV11-3 to TRBJ2-1; the match to TRBD2 covers 11 bases. Losses at the gene ends were 4 bases for V and 3 bases for J; bases not matched to a gene: 11. Germline CDR1 SGHNT, CDR2 YENEEA. This CDR3 is built from 18 residues. CDR3 amino acids: CASSSSPGLAGGYNEQFF. The DNA for the CDR3 is TGTGCCAGCAGCTCCAGCCCCGGACTAGCGGGTGGCTACAATGAGCAGTTCTTC.